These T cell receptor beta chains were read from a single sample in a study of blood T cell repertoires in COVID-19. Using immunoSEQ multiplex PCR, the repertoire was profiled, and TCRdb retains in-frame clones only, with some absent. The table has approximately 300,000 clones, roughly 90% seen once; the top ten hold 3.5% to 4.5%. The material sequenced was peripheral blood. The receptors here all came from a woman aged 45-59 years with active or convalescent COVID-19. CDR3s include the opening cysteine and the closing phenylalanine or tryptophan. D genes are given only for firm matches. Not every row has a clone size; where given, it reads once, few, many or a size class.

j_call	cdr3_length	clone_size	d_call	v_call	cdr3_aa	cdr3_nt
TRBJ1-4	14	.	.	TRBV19	CASSASDIYEKLFF	TGTGCCAGTAGTGCCTCGGACATATATGAAAAACTGTTTTTT
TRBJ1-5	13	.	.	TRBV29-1	CSVVQHSNQPQHF	TGCAGCGTTGTACAGCATAGCAATCAGCCCCAGCATTTT
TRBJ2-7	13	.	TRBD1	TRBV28	CASNIRDRVIQYF	TGTGCCAGCAACATCCGGGACAGGGTTATCCAGTACTTC
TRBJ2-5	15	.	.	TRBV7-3	CASSPGGESGKTQYF	TGTGCCAGCAGCCCCGGTGGGGAGTCGGGAAAGACCCAGTACTTC
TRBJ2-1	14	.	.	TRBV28	CASMSGGYINEQFF	TGTGCCAGCATGAGTGGGGGGTACATCAATGAGCAGTTCTTC
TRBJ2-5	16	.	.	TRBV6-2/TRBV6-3	CASSYSLLVAQETQYF	TGTGCCAGCAGTTACTCCCTCTTGGTAGCCCAAGAGACCCAGTACTTC
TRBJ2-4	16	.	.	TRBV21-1	CASSWRPTEAKNIQYF	TGTGCCAGCAGCTGGAGGCCTACTGAAGCCAAAAACATTCAGTACTTC
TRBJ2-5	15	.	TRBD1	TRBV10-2	CASSERTGSGETQYF	TGCGCCAGCAGTGAGAGGACAGGGTCAGGAGAGACCCAGTACTTC
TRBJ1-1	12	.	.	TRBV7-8	CASSGVIAEAFF	TGTGCCAGCTCAGGGGTTATCGCTGAAGCTTTCTTT
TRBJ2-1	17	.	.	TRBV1	CTSSQVPGLAGYNEQFF	TGCACCAGCAGCCAAGTACCGGGACTAGCGGGTTACAATGAGCAGTTCTTC
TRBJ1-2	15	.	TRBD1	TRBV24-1	CATAGGIGTDYGYTF	TGTGCCACAGCAGGGGGCATCGGTACGGACTATGGCTACACCTTC
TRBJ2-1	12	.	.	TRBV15	CATSRGTGEQFF	TGTGCCACCAGCAGAGGGACTGGCGAGCAGTTCTTC
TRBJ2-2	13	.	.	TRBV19	CASSIGASGELFF	TGTGCCAGTAGTATAGGGGCGTCCGGGGAGCTGTTTTTT
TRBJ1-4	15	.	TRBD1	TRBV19	CASSGRQGVDEKLFF	TGTGCCAGTAGTGGCAGACAGGGGGTTGATGAAAAACTGTTTTTT
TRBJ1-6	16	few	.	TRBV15	CATSRDPRQLNSPLHF	TGTGCCACCAGCAGAGATCCGAGACAGCTTAATTCACCCCTCCACTTT
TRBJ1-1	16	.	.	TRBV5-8	CASSLITGAMNTEAFF	TGTGCCAGCAGCTTGATTACAGGAGCCATGAACACTGAAGCTTTCTTT
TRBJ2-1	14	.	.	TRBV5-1	CASSQTGAYNEQFF	TGCGCCAGCAGCCAGACCGGGGCCTACAATGAGCAGTTCTTC
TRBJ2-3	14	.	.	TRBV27	CASGAGFSTDTQYF	TGTGCCAGCGGGGCCGGGTTTAGCACAGATACGCAGTATTTT
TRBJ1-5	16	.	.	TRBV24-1	CATASTGTGGNQPQHF	TGTGCCACCGCCTCAACAGGGACCGGTGGCAATCAGCCCCAGCATTTT
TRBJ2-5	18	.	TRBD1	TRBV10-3	CAISESEARTGLQETQYF	TGTGCCATCAGTGAGTCGGAAGCCCGGACAGGGCTGCAAGAGACCCAGTACTTC
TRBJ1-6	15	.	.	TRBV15	CATSRDKYSNSPLHF	TGTGCCACCAGCAGAGATAAGTACAGTAATTCACCCCTCCACTTT
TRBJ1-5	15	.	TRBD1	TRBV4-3	CASSPWPGGGQPQHF	TGCGCCAGCAGCCCCTGGCCAGGGGGAGGTCAGCCCCAGCATTTT
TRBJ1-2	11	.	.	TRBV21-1	CASSFDYGYTF	TGTGCCAGCAGCTTCGACTATGGCTACACCTTC
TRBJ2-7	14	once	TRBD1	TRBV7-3	CASSFTGGADEQYF	TGTGCCAGCAGCTTCACAGGGGGCGCGGACGAGCAGTACTTC
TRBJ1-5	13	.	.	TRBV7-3	CASSLNSGQPQHF	TGTGCCAGCAGCTTGAACTCAGGTCAGCCCCAGCATTTT
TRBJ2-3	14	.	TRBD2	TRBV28	CASSFSGRADTQYF	TGTGCCAGCAGTTTTAGCGGGAGGGCAGATACGCAGTATTTT
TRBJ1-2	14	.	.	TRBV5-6	CASSPIRGTYGYTF	TGTGCCAGCAGCCCGATACGCGGGACCTATGGCTACACCTTC
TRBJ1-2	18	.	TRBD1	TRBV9	CASSVAGQGPAANYGYTF	TGTGCCAGCAGCGTAGCTGGACAGGGGCCCGCAGCTAACTATGGCTACACCTTC
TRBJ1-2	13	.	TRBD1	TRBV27	CASSLTGGYGYTF	TGTGCCAGCAGTTTAACAGGGGGCTACGGCTACACCTTC
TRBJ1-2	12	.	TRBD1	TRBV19	CASSVDRVGYTF	TGTGCCAGTAGTGTAGACAGGGTTGGCTACACCTTC
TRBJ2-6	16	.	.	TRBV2	CASRMTGGAGANVLTF	TGTGCCAGCAGGATGACAGGTGGGGCTGGGGCCAACGTCCTGACTTTC
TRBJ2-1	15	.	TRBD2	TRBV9	CASSVLAGGKNEQFF	TGTGCCAGCAGCGTACTAGCGGGAGGCAAGAATGAGCAGTTCTTC
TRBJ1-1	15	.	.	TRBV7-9	CASTRGREPGTEAFF	TGTGCCAGCACCAGGGGTCGAGAACCGGGGACTGAAGCTTTCTTT
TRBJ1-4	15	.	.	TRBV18	CASSPYSATNEKLFF	TGTGCCAGCTCACCGTATAGTGCAACTAATGAAAAACTGTTTTTT
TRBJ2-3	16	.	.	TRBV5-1	CASSGGLLESTDTQYF	TGCGCCAGCAGCGGGGGACTTTTAGAGAGCACAGATACGCAGTATTTT
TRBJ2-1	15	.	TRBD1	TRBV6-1	CASRGGQGVNNEQFF	TGTGCCAGCAGGGGGGGACAGGGCGTCAACAATGAGCAGTTCTTC
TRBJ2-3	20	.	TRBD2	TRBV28	CASSLWGRALLTGGTDTQYF	TGTGCCAGCAGTTTATGGGGACGTGCGCTATTGACGGGGGGGACAGATACGCAGTATTTT
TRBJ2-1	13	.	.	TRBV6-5	CASTLRGSDEQFF	TGTGCCAGCACTCTCAGGGGCAGCGATGAGCAGTTCTTC
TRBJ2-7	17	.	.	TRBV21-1	CASSKVKCRAYSYEQYF	TGTGCCAGCAGCAAAGTAAAATGTCGCGCCTACTCCTACGAGCAGTACTTC